This TCR beta chain was retrieved from a study of shared clonotypes between healthy human individuals. V trimming: 4 bases; J trimming: 0 bases; junction bases outside the gene matches: 1. The CDR3 runs to 14 residues. The germline V gene has CDR1 SQVTM and CDR2 ANQGSEA. Clones were sequenced by immunoSEQ multiplex PCR, and TCRdb holds only the in-frame ones, with some missing. There are more than 1,200,000 clones in the sample; approximately 98.5% occur only once, and around 0.33% lies in the top ten. Concerning this clone itself: The sample holds other DNA sequences that translate to the same CDR3.

This clonotype originated in a man aged 25 to 40 in good health. Sequencing was done on a sample of naive CD4+ T cells sorted from blood. The sample's subset: CD45RA+ positively selected. The chain links TRBV29-1 to TRBJ2-3, with TRBD1 matching 10 bases. The CDR3 sequence is CSVGQGASTDTQYF. In nucleotides, the CDR3 is TGCAGCGTTGGACAGGGGGCTAGCACAGATACGCAGTATTTT.